Below, 4 T cell receptor beta chains from the same sample are listed, as sequenced in a study of blood T cell repertoires in COVID-19. Clones were sequenced by immunoSEQ multiplex PCR, and TCRdb holds only the in-frame ones, with some missing. Of under 200,000 clones in the sample, around nine tenths were seen once. Sequencing was performed on peripheral blood. The receptors stem from a man aged 18 to 29 with active or convalescent COVID-19.

The chain couples TRBV2 to TRBJ1-2; 10 nucleotides agree with TRBD1. The CDR3 has 14 residues. Germline V gene lookup returns CDR1 SNHLY and CDR2 FYNNEI. Germline trimming cut 5 bases from V and 6 bases from J; bases unmatched to any gene: 6. The CDR3, as DNA: TGTGCCAGCAGTCGGACAGGGGGGAGGGATGGCTACACCTTC. Translating gives CASSRTGGRDGYTF.

V gene TRBV6-5 combines with J gene TRBJ1-5, with D hard to call. The V end was cut by 6 bases, the J end by 7 bases, with 16 bases between. The germline CDR1 and CDR2 sequences are MNHEY and SVGAGI. This CDR3 region has 14 residues. Written as DNA, the CDR3 is TGTGCCAGCAGAAGAGGGTTTGGGCAACAGCCCCAGCATTTT. Its translation is CASRRGFGQQPQHF.

The rearrangement joins TRBV30 to TRBJ1-2; D is uncertain. The CDR3 contains 13 residues. V was clipped by 3 bases and J by 2 bases, with 10 bases between them. Germline CDR1 and CDR2: GTSNPN and SVGIG (reference sequence). The CDR3 bases are TGTGCCTGGAGGGCCGCCTTGAACTATGGCTACACCTTC. It specifies CAWRAALNYGYTF. The full variable domain, with the rest looked up from reference TRBV30 and TRBJ1-2, is SQTIHQWPATLVQPVGSPLSLECTVEGTSNPNLYWYRQAAGRGLQLLFYSVGIGQISSEVPQNLSASRPQDRQFILSSKKLLLSDSGFYLCAWRAALNYGYTFGSGTRLTVV.

The chain is built from TRBV28 and TRBJ1-2; D is perhaps TRBD1 (6 bases). This CDR3 is 13 amino acids long. The V gene's germline CDR1 is MDHEN and CDR2 SYDVKM. Trimming took 6 bases from V and 4 from J, leaving 12 bases between them. Written as DNA, the CDR3 is TGTGCCAGCAGGCCACAGGGAACCTATGGCTACACCTTC. Protein sequence: CASRPQGTYGYTF.